Listed here are 16 T cell receptor beta chains from one sample, sequenced in a study of cytomegalovirus exposure and HLA in healthy donors. Primers: 60 Vbeta forward and 13 Jbeta reverse. Assay: immunoSEQ multiplex PCR; the TCRdb copy retains only in-frame clones and omits some. The repertoire holds 110,000 to 150,000 clones, with over 55% as singletons. Sequencing was performed on PBMCs. The receptors here all came from a man in his forties in good health and CMV-seronegative.

The rearrangement links TRBV13 to TRBJ1-2; D gene ambiguous. V lost 5 bases and J 6 bases, leaving 10 bases between the germline ends. Germline CDR1 reads PRHDT; CDR2 reads FYEKMQ (reference sequence). The CDR3 length is 12 residues. The CDR3 DNA sequence: TGTGCCAGCAGCCTAGATCTAAATGGCTACACCTTC. Amino acid sequence: CASSLDLNGYTF.

V usage is TRBV27 and J usage is TRBJ1-1, with D maybe TRBD1 (6 bases). Trimming cost V 6 bases and J 5 bases, with 13 bases left between them. This CDR3 has 13 residues. Per the germline V gene, CDR1 is MNHEY and CDR2 is SMNVEV (reference sequence). CDR3 region: CASRAGVMTEAFF. The CDR3 nucleotides are TGTGCCAGCAGGGCAGGGGTCATGACTGAAGCTTTCTTT.

The J gene is TRBJ2-3, the V gene TRBV30, with 8 bases fitting TRBD1. The CDR3 is 13 residues long. After removal of 5 bases from V and 2 bases from J, the junction contained 3 bases not matched to a gene. Per the germline V gene, CDR1 is GTSNPN and CDR2 is SVGIG (reference sequence). The CDR3: CAWDRGTTDTQYF. CDR3 DNA sequence: TGTGCCTGGGACAGGGGTACCACAGATACGCAGTATTTT.

This chain joins TRBV28 and TRBJ1-2; D unclear. CDR3 length equals 15 residues. Germline-derived CDR1 and CDR2 are MDHEN and SYDVKM. V lost 6 bases and J 4 bases, leaving 18 bases between the germline ends. The CDR3 bases are TGTGCCAGCAGCCTCGGAGGTTTTGAGTCCTATGGCTACACCTTC. Translated, it gives CASSLGGFESYGYTF.

The V call is TRBV29-1, the J call TRBJ2-1; perhaps TRBD1 as D (5 bases). This CDR3 comprises 13 residues. V lost 3 bases and J 5 bases, leaving 11 bases between the germline ends. Germline CDR1 reads SQVTM; CDR2 reads ANQGSEA. The CDR3 spells CSVESGADNEQFF. In DNA, the CDR3 is TGCAGCGTTGAGTCTGGGGCGGACAATGAGCAGTTCTTC.

This clone has just one count. The J gene is TRBJ2-7, the V gene TRBV6-5, with unresolved D. The CDR3 spans 14 residues. V gave up 1 base and J gave up 0 bases, with 7 bases separating them. Looked up from germline, CDR1 is MNHEY and CDR2 is SVGAGI. The CDR3 DNA is TGTGCCAGCAGTTACTTCGAGAGCTCCTACGAGCAGTACTTC. Amino acids: CASSYFESSYEQYF.

The V and J genes are TRBV28 and TRBJ1-4, with 10 bases aligning to TRBD1. The germline gives CDR1 MDHEN, CDR2 SYDVKM. The J segment lost 8 bases and the V segment lost 7 bases, leaving 16 bases of the junction unmatched. The CDR3 runs to 17 residues. The CDR3 spells CASITPRTGGIGEKLFF. The CDR3 region has the DNA TGTGCCAGCATCACCCCTAGGACAGGGGGTATTGGGGAAAAACTGTTTTTT.

The chain joins TRBV10-2 to TRBJ2-3, with 12 bases lining up with TRBD2. The CDR3 length is 14 residues. Unmatched junction bases numbered 5, after V lost 9 bases and J lost 4 bases. Germline V gene lookup returns CDR1 WSHSY and CDR2 SAAADI. CDR3 in amino acids: CASRTSGEADTQYF. CDR3 bases: TGCGCCAGTAGGACTAGCGGGGAAGCAGATACGCAGTATTTT.

The chain is built from TRBV29-1 and TRBJ1-1; 10 bases map to TRBD1. The V and J ends lost 6 bases and 8 bases, in that order; junction bases with no gene match: 6. The V gene's germline CDR1 is SQVTM and CDR2 ANQGSEA. CDR3 length: 12 amino acids. In nucleotides, the CDR3 is TGCAGCGTCCGGGACAGGGGTGTGGAAGCTTTCTTT. Protein product: CSVRDRGVEAFF.

This chain uses TRBV28 with TRBJ1-1, with a tentative D call TRBD1 (5 bases). This CDR3 has 13 amino acids. Trimming cost V 1 base and J 4 bases, with 7 bases left between them. Germline values: CDR1 MDHEN, CDR2 SYDVKM. The CDR3 sequence is CASSLYGGTEAFF. The CDR3 DNA reads TGTGCCAGCAGTTTATACGGGGGCACTGAAGCTTTCTTT.

CDR3 loop: CASSLDIFEEETQYF. DNA for the CDR3: TGTGCCAGCAGCTTAGACATATTTGAGGAGGAGACCCAGTACTTC. The genes are TRBV7-9 and TRBJ2-5; D is undetermined. The germline V and J ends were trimmed by 1 base and 5 bases, with 14 bases remaining between them. This CDR3 has 15 amino acids. CDR1 is SEHNR and CDR2 is FQNEAQ in the germline V gene (reference sequence).

The table lists this clone with a few counts. This chain links TRBV10-3 with TRBJ1-2; a possible D gene is TRBD1 (5 bases). The CDR3 runs to 13 residues. Trimming took 2 bases from V and 12 from J, leaving 16 bases between them. Germline CDR1 ENHRY, CDR2 SYGVKD. The CDR3 DNA reads as TGTGCCATCAGTGAGCCGAACCACGAAGGGGACACCTTC. It specifies CAISEPNHEGDTF.

The chain is built from TRBV21-1 and TRBJ1-6. TRBV21-1 is classified as a pseudogene. There are 14 residues in the CDR3. Here the CDR3 reads CASSRAGAGSPLHF. DNA of the CDR3: TGTGCCAGCAGCAGGGCGGGCGCGGGTTCACCCCTCCACTTT.

This clone has just one count. The rearrangement links TRBV4-1 to TRBJ1-2; 7 bases map to TRBD1. Germline lookup yields CDR1 MGHRA and CDR2 YSYEKL. With 0 bases clipped from V and 7 bases from J, the junction kept 11 bases outside the gene matches. The CDR3 length is 16 residues. The chain's CDR3 is CASSQERDRLDSGYTF. The CDR3 bases are TGCGCCAGCAGCCAAGAGAGGGACAGACTAGATTCTGGCTACACCTTC.

This chain joins TRBV29-1 and TRBJ1-3, with 9 positions matching TRBD1. Looked up from germline, CDR1 is SQVTM and CDR2 is ANQGSEA. Unmatched junction bases numbered 1, after V lost 4 bases and J lost 0 bases. CDR3 size: 14 residues. The CDR3 here is CSVAGQGSGNTIYF. The CDR3 DNA is TGCAGCGTTGCGGGACAGGGCTCTGGAAACACCATATATTTT.

The rearrangement links TRBV13 to TRBJ2-3; 10 bases are a match to TRBD2. This CDR3 is 18 amino acids long. Looked up from germline, CDR1 is PRHDT and CDR2 is FYEKMQ (reference sequence). With 5 bases clipped from V and 0 bases from J, the junction kept 11 bases outside the gene matches. The CDR3 nucleotides are TGTGCCAGCAGCCCCACCCCCCTACTAGCGGGGAGCACAGATACGCAGTATTTT. This translates into CASSPTPLLAGSTDTQYF.